Below are 5 T cell receptor beta chains sequenced from a single sample in a study of naive and memory T cell subsets. These receptors have no known antigen. General study points: Especially in CD8 cells, naive repertoires contained a few larger clonotypes, possibly CD45RA-re-expressing memory cells.

Both TRBC1 and TRBC2 were covered by a beta constant-region primer of two equimolar oligonucleotides. Four rounds of PCR amplified the ligated cDNA using nested alpha and beta constant-region primers plus SP2. TCRdb redid the calling of the UMI-ligation and nested PCR reads with MiXCR, one entry per CDR3 protein. Here the sample spans over 110,000 distinct CDR3 sequences, under 25% being singletons. The sequenced material came from naive CD8+ T cells from blood. Receptors were obtained from a human donor in good health.

This clonotype was counted many times. The chain combines TRBV29-1 with TRBJ2-2; D tentatively fits TRBD1 or TRBD2 (6 bases each). This CDR3 has 12 residues. Germline V lookup: CDR1 SQVTM, CDR2 ANQGSEA. The V end was cut by 3 bases, the J end by 6 bases, with 8 bases between. CDR3 in amino acids: CSVEGGAGELFF. Written as DNA, the CDR3 is TGCAGCGTTGAGGGGGGCGCCGGGGAGCTGTTTTTT.

The chain uses TRBV20-1 and TRBJ2-7, with TRBD1 identical over 8 bases. CDR1 DFQATT and CDR2 SNEGSKA come from the germline V gene (reference sequence). V dropped 0 bases and J dropped 2; count of bases not matched to a gene: 6. This CDR3 has 15 amino acids. The DNA for the CDR3 is TGCAGTGCTAGAGATTTCGAGACAGGGGCCTACGAGCAGTACTTC. This gives the protein CSARDFETGAYEQYF.

The sample holds many counts of this clonotype. CDR3 sequence: CASSQNPGTSNEQFF. The CDR3 DNA reads as TGTGCCAGCAGCCAAAATCCCGGGACTAGCAATGAGCAGTTCTTC. The V and J genes are TRBV3-1 and TRBJ2-1; 8 bases line up with TRBD2. CDR3 length: 15 residues. CDR1 is LGHDT, CDR2 YNNKEL, per germline (reference sequence). J lost 6 bases, V lost 2 bases, and 6 bases had no gene match.

This chain uses TRBV7-2 with TRBJ2-7; no definite D call. V gave up 5 bases and J gave up 4 bases, with 12 bases separating them. CDR1 is SGHTA and CDR2 is FQGNSA in the germline V gene. This CDR3 region has 13 residues. CDR3 nucleotides: TGTGCCAGCAGCGAAATCCCCAGGTACGAGCAGTACTTC. Amino acids: CASSEIPRYEQYF.

This clonotype was seen a few times. The chain joins TRBV4-2 to TRBJ2-1; TRBD2 agrees at 16 bases. This CDR3 is 21 amino acids long. Germline values: CDR1 LGHNA, CDR2 YNFKEQ. The J segment lost 0 bases and the V segment lost 0 bases, leaving 8 bases of the junction unmatched. CDR3 sequence (DNA): TGTGCCAGCAGCCAAGAGGGGCTGGGACTAGCGGGAGGGCGCTCCTACAATGAGCAGTTCTTC. Protein sequence: CASSQEGLGLAGGRSYNEQFF.